The following is a TCR beta chain sequence with its context. Its target is not known. An end of the junction does not agree with germline; a read error may underlie this. These data belong to a study of metastatic and nonmetastatic thyroid tumors. Study as a whole: For malignant and benign thyroid patients, tumor or nodule tissue and blood were the sources whose repertoires were compared.

All patients were untreated before thyroid surgery. Study-level results: Versus benign nodules, malignant thyroid tumors reportedly had significantly higher TCR beta diversity, in blood and tumor.

Authors' analysis steps: Across clinicopathological groups, CDR3 differences served as the basis for building a distant-metastasis classifier for papillary thyroid cancer. TCRdb re-called the PCR reads with MiXCR. The V and J calls and clone size are TCRdb's, not the authors'. This sample has 64,000 or so clones; about a sixth occur once, and the top ten carry over 8.5%. The sample taken for sequencing was blood. This TCR was sampled from a male donor with papillary thyroid cancer or a benign thyroid nodule (not recorded which). Some clones in this sample may be carry-over from other donors' samples.

CDR3 coding DNA: TGTGCCAGCAGTTTAGTGCAGCACACCTGGGAGCTGTTTTTT. It translates to CASSLVQHTWELFF. This sequence joins TRBV6-2 or TRBV6-3 and TRBJ2-2; D is uncertain. The germline V gene encodes CDR1 MNHEY and CDR2 SVGEGT. This CDR3 has 14 residues.